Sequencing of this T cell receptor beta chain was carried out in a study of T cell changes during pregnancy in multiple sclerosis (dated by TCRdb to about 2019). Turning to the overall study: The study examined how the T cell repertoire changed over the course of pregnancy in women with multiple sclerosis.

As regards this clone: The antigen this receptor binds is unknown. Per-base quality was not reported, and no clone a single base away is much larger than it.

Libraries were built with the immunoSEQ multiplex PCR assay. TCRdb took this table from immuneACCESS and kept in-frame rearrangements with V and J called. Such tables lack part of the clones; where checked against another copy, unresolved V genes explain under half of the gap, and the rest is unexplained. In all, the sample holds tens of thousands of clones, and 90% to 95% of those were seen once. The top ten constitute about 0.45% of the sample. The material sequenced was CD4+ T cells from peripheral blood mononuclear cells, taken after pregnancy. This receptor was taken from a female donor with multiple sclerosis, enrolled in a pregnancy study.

The DNA sequence is given as TGTGCCAGCAGGGGACAGGAGACCTACGAGCAGTACTTC. It encodes CASRGQETYEQYF. The chain couples TRBV11-2 to TRBJ2-7; 8 central bases correspond to TRBD1. The germline V gene yields SGHAT for CDR1 and FQNNGV for CDR2. V trim: 6 bases; J trim: 2 bases; unmatched bases: 3. The CDR3 has 13 amino acids, counting the end cysteine and phenylalanine. The only DNA kept is the CDR3, 39 bases in frame from the first base. Joined to the reference TRBV11-2 and TRBJ2-7 proteins, this CDR3 gives the full variable domain: EAGVAQSPRYKIIEKRQSVAFWCNPISGHATLYWYQQILGQGPKLLIQFQNNGVVDDSQLPKDRFSAERLKGVDSTLKIQPAKLEDSAVYLCASRGQETYEQYFGPGTRLTVT.